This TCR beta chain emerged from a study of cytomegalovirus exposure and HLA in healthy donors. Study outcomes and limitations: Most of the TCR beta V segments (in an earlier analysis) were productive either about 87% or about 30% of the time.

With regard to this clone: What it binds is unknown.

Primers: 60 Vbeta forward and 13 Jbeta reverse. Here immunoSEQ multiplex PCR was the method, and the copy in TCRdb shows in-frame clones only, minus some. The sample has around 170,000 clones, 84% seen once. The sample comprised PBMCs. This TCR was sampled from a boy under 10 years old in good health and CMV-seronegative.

The CDR3 loop is CASSVQRNSYEQYF. The CDR3 DNA is TGCGCCAGCAGTGTCCAGCGGAACTCCTACGAGCAGTACTTC. The chain employs TRBV10-1 and TRBJ2-7; tentative D call: TRBD2 (5 bases). The CDR3 has 14 residues. Trimming cost V 4 bases and J 0 bases, with 10 bases left between them. Looked up from germline, CDR1 is WNHNN and CDR2 is SYGVQD (reference sequence).